This T cell receptor beta chain stems from a study of shared clonotypes between healthy human individuals. For the study at large: The study used three CD4 naive, three CD4 memory, two CD8 naive and one CD8 memory plate per donor.

The CDR3 is made up of 15 amino acids. The V end was cut by 4 bases, the J end by 2 bases, with 11 bases between. From germline, CDR1 is MGHRA and CDR2 YSYEKL. The protocol was immunoSEQ multiplex PCR, while the TCRdb copy is restricted to in-frame clones and leaves out a portion. The data contain roughly 720,000 clones, roughly 88% of them singletons. Sequencing was carried out using memory CD8+ T cells from PBMCs. Regarding subset: CD45RO+ cells pooled with CCR7-negative TemRA cells. This receptor was identified in a man between 18 and 35 years old in good health. Some clones in this sample may be carry-over from other donors' samples. The chain has TRBV4-1 and TRBJ2-2; D could derive from TRBD1 or TRBD2 (6 bases each). CDR3 coding DNA: TGCGCCAGCAGCCCGGGGGCTACCAACACCGGGGAGCTGTTTTTT. This codes for CASSPGATNTGELFF.